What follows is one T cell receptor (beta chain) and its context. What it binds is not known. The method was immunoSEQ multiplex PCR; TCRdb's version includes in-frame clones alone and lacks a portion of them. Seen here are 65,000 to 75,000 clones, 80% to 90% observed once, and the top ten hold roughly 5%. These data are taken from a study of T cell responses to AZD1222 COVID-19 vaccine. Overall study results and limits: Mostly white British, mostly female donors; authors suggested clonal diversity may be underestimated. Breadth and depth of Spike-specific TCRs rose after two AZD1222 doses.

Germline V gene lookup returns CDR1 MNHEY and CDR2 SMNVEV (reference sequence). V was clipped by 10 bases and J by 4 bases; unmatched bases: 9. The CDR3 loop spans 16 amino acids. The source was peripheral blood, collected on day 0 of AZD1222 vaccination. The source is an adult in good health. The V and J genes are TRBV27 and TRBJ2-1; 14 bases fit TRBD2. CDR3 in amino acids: CAMIGTSGGRYNEQFF. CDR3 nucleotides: TGTGCCATGATCGGGACTAGCGGGGGTCGATACAATGAGCAGTTCTTC.